The 15 T cell receptor beta chains presented below share a single source sample, sequenced in a study of cytomegalovirus exposure and HLA in healthy donors. Data came from immunoSEQ multiplex PCR; TCRdb stores just in-frame clones and leaves some out. The data contain 150,000 to 200,000 clones, approximately 84% of them seen just once; the ten biggest clones take up roughly 7%. The sample consisted of PBMCs. The receptors here all came from a man between 18 and 29 years old in good health and CMV-seropositive.

This clone has only one observation. This sequence joins TRBV11-2 and TRBJ2-7; tentatively, D is TRBD2 (6 bases). The CDR3 spans 15 residues. CDR1 and CDR2 (germline): SGHAT, FQNNGV. The V and J ends lost 0 bases and 3 bases respectively, with 12 bases between them. CDR3 coding DNA: TGTGCCAGCAGCTTAGAAGTACTAGCAGTCTACGAGCAGTACTTC. It codes for CASSLEVLAVYEQYF.

The chain uses TRBV7-9 and TRBJ2-5, with a possible D match to TRBD1 (6 bases). The ends were cut back, 5 bases at V and 2 bases at J, with 9 bases in the middle. Germline assignment: CDR1 SEHNR and CDR2 FQNEAQ (reference sequence). The CDR3 spans 13 residues. The CDR3 DNA is TGTGCCAGCAGCAATACAGGGCAAGAGACCCAGTACTTC. Translated, it gives CASSNTGQETQYF.

The V gene is TRBV9, the J gene TRBJ2-3; D unclear. V was trimmed by 0 bases and J by 5 bases, leaving 4 bases between them. The CDR3 is 12 amino acids. Germline values: CDR1 SGDLS, CDR2 YYNGEE. The CDR3 bases are TGTGCCAGCAGCGTAGTCGGAGATACGCAGTATTTT. As protein: CASSVVGDTQYF.

The chain combines TRBV30 with TRBJ2-3; 13 bases are shared with TRBD2. The CDR3 has 15 amino acids. Per the germline V gene, CDR1 is GTSNPN and CDR2 is SVGIG (reference sequence). J gave up 5 bases and V 4 bases, and 6 bases lay outside the gene matches. The CDR3 DNA follows: TGTGCCTGGAAGCAACGGACTAGCGGGAGAGATACGCAGTATTTT. Protein product: CAWKQRTSGRDTQYF.

The rearrangement joins TRBV2 to TRBJ1-4; 9 bases align to TRBD1. The trim removed 6 bases at V and 8 bases at J, leaving 13 bases unmatched. CDR3 length: 16 amino acids. Germline V lookup: CDR1 SNHLY, CDR2 FYNNEI. The DNA of the CDR3 is TGTGCCAGCAGGGTTAGCCAGGGACAGGGAAGGGAAAAACTGTTTTTT. Translation gives CASRVSQGQGREKLFF.

For this clone: Other nucleotide sequences from this sample produce the same CDR3. The CDR3 coding sequence is TGTGCCAGCAGTCACTACAATGAGCAGTTCTTC. This translates into CASSHYNEQFF. The chain combines TRBV27 with TRBJ2-1; D is uncertain. This CDR3 is built from 11 residues. V lost 5 bases and J 3 bases, leaving 2 bases between the germline ends. Germline CDR1 is MNHEY and CDR2 is SMNVEV (reference sequence).

V gene TRBV28 combines with J gene TRBJ1-1, with D possibly being TRBD1 (5 bases). V lost 2 bases to trimming and J lost 7 bases, with 11 bases between them. Germline V CDR1 and CDR2: MDHEN, SYDVKM. The CDR3 runs to 13 residues. The CDR3 bases are TGTGCCAGCAGTTTAATTTCGGGGGTTGAAGCTTTCTTT. Residues: CASSLISGVEAFF.

This chain joins TRBV7-9 and TRBJ2-2; 9 bases are shared with TRBD2. Germline V lookup: CDR1 SEHNR, CDR2 FQNEAQ (reference sequence). Losses at the gene ends were 4 bases for V and 7 bases for J; bases not matched to a gene: 10. The CDR3 spans 16 residues. For the CDR3, the DNA is TGTGCCAGCAGCTCTGCCGCGGGAGGGTTTAACGGGGAGCTGTTTTTT. The encoded protein is CASSSAAGGFNGELFF.

This sequence joins TRBV6-5 and TRBJ1-1; tentative D call: TRBD1 (5 bases). V was cut by 6 bases and J by 0 bases, with 8 bases left in between. Germline V gene lookup returns CDR1 MNHEY and CDR2 SVGAGI. The CDR3 totals 13 residues. The CDR3 loop is CASRSGVNTEAFF. CDR3 nucleotide sequence: TGTGCCAGCAGATCGGGGGTGAACACTGAAGCTTTCTTT.

The chain has TRBV28 and TRBJ2-2; TRBD2 is a possible D gene (6 bases). V was pared by 7 bases and J by 5 bases, with 17 bases between. Germline V CDR1 and CDR2: MDHEN, SYDVKM. This CDR3 spans 15 amino acids. The CDR3 protein is CASKSGELDTGELFF. The CDR3 nucleotides are TGTGCCAGCAAATCGGGAGAATTGGATACCGGGGAGCTGTTTTTT.

The chain uses TRBV9 and TRBJ2-7, with TRBD2 matching over 14 bases. The junction had 4 bases not matched to a gene; V was cut back by 2 bases and J by 3 bases. Germline V CDR1 and CDR2: SGDLS, YYNGEE. There are 16 residues in the CDR3. The CDR3 region has the DNA TGTGCCAGCAGCGTGGCCGGGACTAGCGGGAGCTACGAGCAGTACTTC. Translation: CASSVAGTSGSYEQYF.

Here the CDR3 DNA reads TGCGCCAGCAGTTTGACAGGGGGAGCTAATGAAAAACTGTTTTTT. Its translation is CASSLTGGANEKLFF. The chain is built from TRBV5-1 and TRBJ1-4; TRBD1 aligns across 9 bases. Trimming at V came to 5 bases and at J to 3 bases, leaving 5 bases not matched to a gene. The CDR3 runs 15 residues. The germline V gene has CDR1 SGHRS and CDR2 YFSETQ.

The J gene is TRBJ1-2, the V gene TRBV18; the match to TRBD1 covers 10 bases. With V trimmed by 3 bases and J by 1 base, 2 bases remained unmatched. The CDR3 consists of 15 residues. The germline CDR1 and CDR2 sequences are KGHSH and LQKENI. Here the CDR3 DNA reads TGTGCCAGCTCACCGACAGGGGGCGGTAACTATGGCTACACCTTC. Its protein product is CASSPTGGGNYGYTF.

The chain combines TRBV2 with TRBJ1-5; 7 nucleotides match TRBD1. The germline V gene encodes CDR1 SNHLY and CDR2 FYNNEI. V shed 5 bases, J shed 0 bases, and the junction held 7 bases outside the gene matches. The CDR3 sequence is 16 residues long. In DNA, the CDR3 is TGTGCCAGCAGTCTACAGGGGCCCAATAGCAATCAGCCCCAGCATTTT. This sequence encodes CASSLQGPNSNQPQHF.

J is TRBJ2-5 and V is TRBV30; 9 positions agree with TRBD1. This CDR3 spans 16 amino acids. CDR1 GTSNPN and CDR2 SVGIG come from the germline V gene (reference sequence). V dropped 1 base and J dropped 9; count of bases not matched to a gene: 15. The CDR3 is CAWSGRQGEHSGAQYF. For the CDR3, the DNA is TGTGCCTGGAGTGGACGACAGGGGGAGCACTCGGGGGCCCAGTACTTC.